Below, 27 T cell receptor beta chains from the same sample are listed, as sequenced in a study of identical twins listed by TCRdb under 2016. The method behind the library was 5' RACE. Instrument used: Illumina HiSeq 2000. The raw public data were reprocessed by TCRdb itself: fastp quality trimming at Q25, MiXCR clonotype calling, in-frame beta chains only. Records with the same CDR3 protein are collapsed into one entry carrying the most frequent genes and DNA. This sample is represented by nearly 650,000 distinct CDR3 sequences; roughly 7.1% of them were singletons. Of the sample, approximately 1.5% is held by the ten largest clones. These records were also assigned to another study, of yellow fever vaccine responses in identical twins.

Sequencing was performed on PBMCs. Receptors were obtained from a woman aged 18-30 years in good health.

The sample holds a few counts of this clonotype. V is TRBV2 and J is TRBJ1-1; D is undetermined. Germline assignment: CDR1 SNHLY and CDR2 FYNNEI. The CDR3 totals 14 residues. Between the trimmed V and J ends, which lost 4 bases and 0 bases, there was a span of 9 bases. CDR3 in DNA: TGTGCCAGCAGTGTTGGTGAAGTGAACACTGAAGCTTTCTTT. This codes for CASSVGEVNTEAFF.

The rearrangement uses TRBV24-1 and TRBJ2-1, with TRBD1 matching over 12 bases. V was pared by 4 bases and J by 6 bases, with 6 bases of the junction left unmatched. This CDR3 has 16 amino acids. Per germline, CDR1 KGHDR and CDR2 SFDVKD. CDR3 coding DNA: TGTGCCACCAGTGACCTGGGACAGGGGGCCCGCAATGAGCAGTTCTTC. Translation: CATSDLGQGARNEQFF.

V and J are TRBV20-1 and TRBJ2-5, with 7 bases lining up with TRBD2. This CDR3 has 13 residues. Germline assignment: CDR1 DFQATT and CDR2 SNEGSKA (reference sequence). J gave up 6 bases and V 7 bases, and 11 bases lay outside the gene matches. The CDR3 loop reads CSGIGEGKKTQYF. In nucleotides, the CDR3 is TGCAGTGGAATAGGGGAGGGTAAAAAGACCCAGTACTTC.

This clonotype has just a few counts. The chain is built from TRBV18 and TRBJ2-7, with 7 bases aligning to TRBD1. The germline CDR1 and CDR2 sequences are KGHSH and LQKENI. The CDR3 sequence is 13 residues long. The J segment lost 7 bases and the V segment lost 1 base, leaving 4 bases of the junction unmatched. CDR3 amino acids: CASSPHAGGEQYF. In DNA, the CDR3 is TGTGCCAGCTCACCACATGCAGGGGGAGAGCAGTACTTC.

This clonotype was counted between two and nine times. This sequence joins TRBV5-1 and TRBJ2-6; possible D gene TRBD2, 5 bases. This CDR3 spans 15 amino acids. Germline V gene sequence: CDR1 SGHRS, CDR2 YFSETQ. V lost 0 bases and J lost 7, with 11 bases in between. This chain's CDR3 is CASSLGTPGANVLTF. DNA of the CDR3: TGCGCCAGCAGCTTGGGCACCCCGGGAGCCAACGTCCTGACTTTC.

The sample holds many counts of this clonotype. This chain uses TRBV12-3 or TRBV12-4 with TRBJ2-5, with 8 positions matching TRBD1. This CDR3 comprises 13 residues. J was trimmed by 5 bases and V by 6 bases; bases with no gene match: 5. The CDR3 nucleotides are TGTGCCAGCAGCACCGACAGGGGTGAGACCCAGTACTTC. This sequence encodes CASSTDRGETQYF.

The sample holds a few counts of this clonotype. The V call is TRBV9, the J call TRBJ1-5; D remains ambiguous. In germline, CDR1 is SGDLS, CDR2 YYNGEE. This CDR3 has 15 amino acids. Deletions cut 4 bases from V and 5 bases from J, with 16 bases between. CDR3 bases: TGTGCCAGCAGCCCGACGGAGGCAGCTGATCAGCCCCAGCATTTT. Translation gives CASSPTEAADQPQHF.

A remark on this clonotype: One base away lies a much larger clone, so this may be a sequencing read error. The V gene is TRBV28, the J gene TRBJ2-4; weak D call: TRBD2 (7 bases). Per the germline V gene, CDR1 is MDHEN and CDR2 is SYDVKM. The CDR3 is 14 residues long. CDR3 sequence reads: CASSSEWGGDIHYF. In DNA form, the CDR3 reads TGTGCCAGCAGTTCCGAGTGGGGGGGGGACATTCACTACTTC.

This clonotype occurred a few times. The chain links TRBV10-3 to TRBJ2-5; possible D gene TRBD1, 5 bases. Germline V lookup: CDR1 ENHRY, CDR2 SYGVKD. The length of the CDR3 is 12 residues. The ends were cut back, 7 bases at V and 1 base at J, with 7 bases in the middle. In DNA form, the CDR3 reads TGTGCCATCAAGGGGATCCAAGAGACCCAGTACTTC. This sequence encodes CAIKGIQETQYF.

This chain links TRBV6-5 with TRBJ2-4; D is perhaps TRBD1 (5 bases). V lost 2 bases, J lost 0 bases, and 11 bases lay in between. This CDR3 has 16 residues. Per the germline V gene, CDR1 is MNHEY and CDR2 is SVGAGI. The chain's CDR3 is CASSYGPGLAKNIQYF. In DNA, the CDR3 is TGTGCCAGCAGTTACGGTCCAGGGTTAGCCAAAAACATTCAGTACTTC.

The gene calls are TRBV4-1 and TRBJ2-2; 16 bases are a match to TRBD2. CDR3 length: 19 residues. Germline values: CDR1 MGHRA, CDR2 YSYEKL. V was clipped by 5 bases and J by 4 bases; unmatched bases: 10. The CDR3 region is CASSYSGTSGRATTGELFF. DNA of the CDR3: TGCGCCAGCAGCTATTCCGGGACTAGCGGGAGGGCCACCACCGGGGAGCTGTTTTTT.

The table lists this clonotype with many counts. The chain combines TRBV5-1 with TRBJ1-2; D is unresolved. The V end was cut by 4 bases, the J end by 3 bases, with 28 bases between. Germline CDR1 and CDR2: SGHRS and YFSETQ. The CDR3 is 19 residues long. The CDR3 region is CASSQRPSTRVTGYYGYTF. The CDR3 DNA follows: TGCGCCAGCAGCCAGAGACCGAGTACGAGGGTAACTGGGTACTATGGCTACACCTTC.

The gene calls are TRBV2 and TRBJ1-4; 8 bases map to TRBD1. Trimming at V came to 5 bases and at J to 5 bases, leaving 7 bases not matched to a gene. The CDR3 runs to 15 residues. Per the germline V gene, CDR1 is SNHLY and CDR2 is FYNNEI. The CDR3 DNA sequence: TGTGCCAGCAGTTATACAGGGGGTTCCAATGAAAAACTGTTTTTT. Protein product: CASSYTGGSNEKLFF.

This rearrangement joins TRBV10-1 to TRBJ2-2; D gene uncertain. CDR3 length: 14 amino acids. CDR1 is WNHNN and CDR2 is SYGVQD in the germline V gene (reference sequence). V dropped 3 bases and J dropped 6 bases, with 11 bases sitting between them. The CDR3 nucleotides are TGCGCCAGCAGTGACACTCGGCCCCCCGGGGAGCTGTTTTTT. Protein product: CASSDTRPPGELFF.

V gene TRBV20-1 combines with J gene TRBJ2-3, with 8 bases fitting TRBD2. V trimming: 1 base; J trimming: 6 bases; junction bases outside the gene matches: 9. The CDR3 is 15 amino acids. Germline V gene lookup returns CDR1 DFQATT and CDR2 SNEGSKA (reference sequence). CDR3 nucleotide sequence: TGCAGTGCTAGAGCTTTTAGCGGGATGGGGGATACGCAGTATTTT. Encoded protein: CSARAFSGMGDTQYF.

This clonotype has a count of ten or more. This chain joins TRBV12-5 and TRBJ1-3, with TRBD1 as a possible D gene (5 bases). The V and J ends lost 4 bases and 0 bases respectively, with 16 bases between them. This CDR3 region has 17 residues. Per the germline V gene, CDR1 is LGHNT and CDR2 is FRNRAP. The CDR3 spells CASGYTTGGVSGNTIYF. CDR3 in DNA: TGTGCTAGTGGTTACACAACCGGAGGGGTCTCTGGAAACACCATATATTTT.

The chain couples TRBV20-1 to TRBJ1-5; D remains ambiguous. CDR3 length: 13 residues. Trimming removed 0 bases from V and 1 base from J, with 4 bases in between. CDR1 and CDR2 (germline): DFQATT, SNEGSKA (reference sequence). CDR3 bases: TGCAGTGCTAGAGATATCAGCAATCAGCCCCAGCATTTT. As protein: CSARDISNQPQHF.

This clonotype was seen a handful of times. CDR3: CASRPSRQRDFQETQYF. The CDR3 coding sequence is TGTGCCAGCAGACCCTCCCGACAGCGCGACTTCCAAGAGACCCAGTACTTC. V is TRBV6-1 and J is TRBJ2-5; D possibly corresponds to TRBD1 (5 bases). The V end lost 6 bases, the J end lost 1 base, and 21 bases lay between the germline ends. CDR1 is MNHNS, CDR2 SASEGT, per germline. The CDR3 spans 17 residues.

The chain is built from TRBV7-3 and TRBJ2-1; D possibly corresponds to TRBD2 (7 bases). CDR1 is SGHTA, CDR2 FQGTGA, per germline. V was trimmed by 4 bases and J by 4 bases, leaving 17 bases between them. The CDR3 covers 16 residues. The CDR3 sequence is CASSSQGGVIYNEQFF. CDR3 sequence (DNA): TGTGCCAGCAGCTCTCAAGGGGGGGTCATATACAATGAGCAGTTCTTC.

Only a few counts were recorded for this clonotype. This sequence joins TRBV3-1 and TRBJ2-1; 8 bases map to TRBD2. V dropped 1 base and J dropped 2; count of bases not matched to a gene: 4. CDR1 LGHDT and CDR2 YNNKEL come from the germline V gene (reference sequence). The CDR3 totals 16 residues. The CDR3 is CASSQVAGLPYNEQFF. The CDR3 coding sequence is TGTGCCAGCAGCCAAGTAGCGGGGTTACCCTACAATGAGCAGTTCTTC.

This clonotype was detected a few times. The chain recombines TRBV5-1 with TRBJ1-1; the D gene is possibly TRBD1 (6 bases). The CDR3 is made up of 14 amino acids. CDR1 is SGHRS and CDR2 is YFSETQ in the germline V gene. With 4 bases removed from V and 2 bases from J, the gap between germline ends came to 12 bases. The CDR3, as DNA: TGCGCCAGCAGCGTACAGGGAGTTAACACTGAAGCTTTCTTT. As protein: CASSVQGVNTEAFF.

As for this clonotype: Compared with germline, one end of the junction differs, possibly owing to a read error. CDR3 loop: CASRAGQINSPLLF. The CDR3, as DNA: TGTGCCAGCAGAGCGGGACAGATAAATTCACCCCTCCTCTTT. The chain combines TRBV6-1 with TRBJ1-6, with 7 positions matching TRBD1. Germline CDR1 reads MNHNS; CDR2 reads SASEGT. The CDR3 length is 14 residues.

This clonotype was observed many times. The chain links TRBV6-4 to TRBJ1-6, with TRBD1 identical over 9 bases. J was trimmed by 10 bases and V by 4 bases; bases with no gene match: 8. The CDR3 contains 15 residues. Germline assignment: CDR1 MRHNA and CDR2 SNTAGT. The CDR3 here is CASSATGTGTSPLHF. CDR3 bases: TGTGCCAGCAGTGCCACCGGGACAGGGACCTCACCCCTCCACTTT.

Only a few counts were recorded for this clonotype. The V call is TRBV5-1, the J call TRBJ1-6, with 7 bases aligning to TRBD1. After removal of 5 bases from V and 9 bases from J, the junction contained 14 bases not matched to a gene. There are 16 residues in the CDR3. Germline CDR1 SGHRS, CDR2 YFSETQ. In DNA, the CDR3 is TGCGCCAGCAGACCCTCAATAGACAGGGTGGCTTCACCCCTCCACTTT. Its protein is CASRPSIDRVASPLHF.

In DNA form, the CDR3 reads TGTGCCAGCAGCTACCAACTAGCGGGAGGCCAAGAGACCCAGTACTTC. The encoded protein is CASSYQLAGGQETQYF. The chain recombines TRBV7-6 with TRBJ2-5; 12 positions match TRBD2. The CDR3 extends over 16 amino acids. J lost 1 base, V lost 4 bases, and 4 bases had no gene match. Germline V gene data show CDR1 as SGHVS and CDR2 as FNYEAQ.

This clonotype was detected ten times or more. The chain uses TRBV10-3 and TRBJ2-7; no clear D gene. CDR1 is ENHRY, CDR2 SYGVKD, per germline. V was clipped by 11 bases and J by 3 bases, with 17 bases between them. CDR3 length: 13 residues. CDR3 region: CALIVLAHYEQYF. The CDR3 DNA reads TGTGCCCTCATCGTGTTGGCGCACTACGAGCAGTACTTC.

There are a few counts of this clonotype. The CDR3: CSAPRYRGSYNEQFF. The CDR3 DNA is TGCAGTGCTCCACGTTACAGGGGATCCTACAATGAGCAGTTCTTC. The chain recombines TRBV20-1 with TRBJ2-1; 7 bases fit TRBD1. With V trimmed by 5 bases and J by 1 base, 8 bases remained unmatched. CDR3 size: 15 residues. CDR1 DFQATT and CDR2 SNEGSKA come from the germline V gene (reference sequence).